The sample holds a few counts of the clone carrying this T cell receptor beta chain. The entry originates in a study of patients and donors after allogeneic stem cell transplantation. After removal of 3 bases from V and 5 bases from J, the junction contained 3 bases not matched to a gene. The V gene's germline CDR1 is MRHNA and CDR2 SNTAGT. This CDR3 has 15 residues. TCRdb processed the RT-PCR reads anew with MiXCR; each CDR3 protein has one entry. The table shows about 950 distinct CDR3 sequences, with roughly 0.42% occurring only once. The sequenced sample was blood, either unsorted or a sorted T cell fraction (not recorded which). The TCR was taken from a human donor who was either an allogeneic HSCT recipient or a stem cell or donor lymphocyte infusion donor (not recorded which). It is not recorded whose cells these are; they may come from a transplant donor. This sequence joins TRBV6-4 and TRBJ1-5; 11 nucleotides align to TRBD1. The CDR3 nucleotides are TGTGCCAGCAGTGAAACGGACAGGGGGCATCAGCCCCAGCATTTT. Amino acids: CASSETDRGHQPQHF.